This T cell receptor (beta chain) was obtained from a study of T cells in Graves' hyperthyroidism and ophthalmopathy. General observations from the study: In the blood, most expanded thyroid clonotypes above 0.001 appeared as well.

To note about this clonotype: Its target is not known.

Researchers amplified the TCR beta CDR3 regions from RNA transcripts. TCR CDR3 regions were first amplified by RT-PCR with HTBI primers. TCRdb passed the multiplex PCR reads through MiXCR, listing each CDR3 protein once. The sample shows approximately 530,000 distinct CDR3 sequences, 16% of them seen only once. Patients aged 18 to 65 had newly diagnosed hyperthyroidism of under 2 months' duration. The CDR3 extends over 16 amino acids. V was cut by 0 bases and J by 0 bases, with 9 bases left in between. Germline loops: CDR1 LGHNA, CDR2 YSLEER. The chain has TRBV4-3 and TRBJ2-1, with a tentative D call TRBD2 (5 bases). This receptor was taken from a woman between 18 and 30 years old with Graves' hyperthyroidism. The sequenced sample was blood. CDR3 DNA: TGCGCCAGCAGCCAAGATGGGAGAAGCTCCTACAATGAGCAGTTCTTC. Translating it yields CASSQDGRSSYNEQFF.